These T cell receptor beta chains were read from a single sample in a study of blood T cell repertoires in COVID-19. Measured with immunoSEQ multiplex PCR; TCRdb has only the in-frame clones, and not every one. The table includes nearly 200,000 clones, approximately 91% detected once. The specimen sequenced was peripheral blood. The source of these receptors is a woman aged 40 to 49 who had recovered from COVID-19. CDR3s include the opening cysteine and the closing phenylalanine or tryptophan. D genes are given only for firm matches. Size is stated for part of the rows, as once, few or many counts, or as a class when the clone is expanded.

>TRBD1|13|TRBV27|-|TRBJ1-2
CASSFQGANGYTF
TGTGCCAGCAGTTTCCAGGGGGCCAATGGCTACACCTTC
>-|14|TRBV4-2|-|TRBJ2-2
CASSLNTYTGELFF
TGTGCCAGCAGCCTTAACACCTACACCGGGGAGCTGTTTTTT
>-|18|TRBV27|-|TRBJ2-2
CASSPQGVLSLNTGELFF
TGTGCCAGCAGTCCTCAAGGGGTTTTAAGCCTGAACACCGGGGAGCTGTTTTTT
>-|14|TRBV6-5|few|TRBJ1-1
CASSGGGSSFEAFF
TGTGCCAGCTCGGGGGGAGGGTCTTCTTTTGAAGCTTTCTTT
>TRBD1|13|TRBV12-3/TRBV12-4|-|TRBJ2-2
CAIGTANTGELFF
TGTGCCATCGGGACAGCGAACACCGGGGAGCTGTTTTTT
>-|16|TRBV18|-|TRBJ1-4
CASSRGTGSTNEKLFF
TGTGCCAGCTCACGGGGAACAGGGTCAACTAATGAAAAACTGTTTTTT
>TRBD1|17|TRBV9|-|TRBJ2-7
CASSAHSGQVSSYEQYF
TGTGCCAGCAGCGCTCATTCGGGACAGGTCTCCTCCTACGAGCAGTACTTC
>TRBD2|17|TRBV30|once|TRBJ2-3
CAWSALGLAGGSDTQYF
TGTGCCTGGAGTGCCTTGGGACTAGCGGGAGGCTCGGATACGCAGTATTTT
>-|15|TRBV9|-|TRBJ2-1
CASSVVAAAYNEQFF
TGTGCCAGCAGCGTAGTAGCGGCCGCCTACAATGAGCAGTTCTTC
>-|13|TRBV7-9|once|TRBJ1-1
CASSLIGEAEAFF
TGTGCCAGCAGCTTAATCGGAGAGGCTGAAGCTTTCTTT
>-|17|TRBV4-2|-|TRBJ2-1
CASSQDFGGLSYNEQFF
TGTGCCAGCAGCCAAGATTTCGGGGGATTGTCCTACAATGAGCAGTTCTTC
>-|13|TRBV30|-|TRBJ1-6
CAWSPPGLGALHF
TGTGCCTGGAGCCCCCCAGGGTTAGGGGCCCTCCACTTT
>-|14|TRBV28|once|TRBJ1-2
CASRSGGPEYGYTF
TGTGCCAGCCGCAGCGGGGGGCCGGAGTATGGCTACACCTTC
>-|15|TRBV5-1|-|TRBJ1-1
CASSRDTGSIIEAFF
TGCGCCTCCAGCCGGGACACGGGGTCTATCATTGAAGCTTTCTTT
>-|16|TRBV30|-|TRBJ2-6
CAWSVQTSSGANVLTF
TGTGCCTGGAGTGTACAGACGTCGTCTGGGGCCAACGTCCTGACTTTC
>-|15|TRBV24-1|-|TRBJ2-1
CATSESGTYPNEQFF
TGTGCCACCAGTGAGTCCGGGACTTACCCTAATGAGCAGTTCTTC
>TRBD1|13|TRBV19|-|TRBJ2-3
CATQGEATDTQYF
TGTGCCACACAGGGGGAGGCCACAGATACGCAGTATTTT
>-|13|TRBV4-1|-|TRBJ2-1
CASSQDPGYEQFF
TGCGCCAGCAGCCAAGATCCAGGGTATGAGCAGTTCTTC
>-|14|TRBV3-1/TRBV3-2|once|TRBJ1-3
CASSPLDRRNTIYF
TGTGCCAGCAGCCCCTTGGACAGACGAAACACCATATATTTT
>-|14|TRBV19|-|TRBJ2-3
CASSPGLFTDTQYF
TGTGCCAGTAGTCCGGGACTCTTCACAGATACGCAGTATTTT
>TRBD2|16|TRBV3-1/TRBV3-2|-|TRBJ2-2
CASSLWTSGTAGELFF
TGTGCCAGCAGCCTATGGACTAGCGGGACGGCCGGGGAGCTGTTTTTT
>TRBD1|17|TRBV7-9|-|TRBJ2-7
CASSHKLNRDSSYEQYF
TGTGCCAGCAGCCATAAACTCAACCGGGACAGCTCCTACGAGCAGTACTTC
>-|16|TRBV28|-|TRBJ1-6
CASSPPRGGDNSPLHF
TGTGCCAGCAGTCCCCCGAGGGGAGGGGATAATTCACCCCTCCACTTT
>TRBD1|15|TRBV28|-|TRBJ1-2
CASSFPARGDYGYTF
TGTGCCAGCAGTTTTCCCGCCAGGGGGGACTATGGCTACACCTTC
>TRBD2|17|TRBV4-3|-|TRBJ2-3
CASSQGLAGVGTDTQYF
TGCGCCAGCAGCCAAGGGCTAGCGGGAGTTGGTACAGATACGCAGTATTTT
>-|14|TRBV18|-|TRBJ2-5
CASSPPSNQETQYF
TGTGCCAGCTCACCACCAAGCAACCAAGAGACCCAGTACTTC
>TRBD2|15|TRBV19|-|TRBJ2-3
CASSIPSGWVDTQYF
TGTGCCAGTAGTATACCTAGCGGATGGGTAGATACGCAGTATTTT
>-|15|TRBV6-5|-|TRBJ2-1
CASKRASVGTNEQFF
TGTGCCAGCAAGCGGGCCTCCGTAGGTACCAATGAGCAGTTCTTC
>-|16|TRBV3-1/TRBV3-2|-|TRBJ2-1
CASSQVYHSSYNEQFF
TGTGCCAGCAGCCAAGTGTACCACTCCTCCTACAATGAGCAGTTCTTC